The next 8 T cell receptor beta chains were all read from a single sample in a study of T cell clonality in common variable immunodeficiency. Sequencing used immunoSEQ multiplex PCR; TCRdb keeps in-frame clones, though not all of them. Singletons are absent from the sample, which has tens of thousands of clones. Sequencing used peripheral blood mononuclear cells. These receptors all stem from a person aged 18 to 75 in good health.

The sample holds many counts of this clone. The read terminates 3 residues ahead of where the CDR3 ends, so the germline J gene completes it. The chain combines TRBV19 with TRBJ1-6; D possibly corresponds to TRBD1 (5 bases). Trimming removed 5 bases at V and 0 bases at J, with 11 bases between. Germline-derived CDR1 and CDR2 are LNHDA and SQIVND (reference sequence). This CDR3 is 16 amino acids long. This chain's CDR3 is CASSDRQSSYNSPLHF. The CDR3 bases that were read are TGTGCCAGTAGTGATAGACAGAGCTCCTATAATTCACCC.

This clone was observed many times. The CDR3 end is not reached by the read, which stops 3 residues before it; the germline J gene fills it in. The gene calls are TRBV5-4 and TRBJ2-4, with 9 bases matching TRBD1. Per germline, CDR1 SGHNT and CDR2 YYREEE (reference sequence). The CDR3 is 13 amino acids. The DNA read from the CDR3 is TGTGCCAGCAGCTTCGGGACAGGGAAATTT. Amino acid sequence: CASSFGTGKF. The whole CDR3 region reads CASSFGTGKFQYF.

This clone was detected ten times or more. Sequencing ends 3 residues short of the CDR3 end; the germline J gene provides the rest. This chain links TRBV5-4 with TRBJ1-2; D is unresolved. The V gene's germline CDR1 is SGHNT and CDR2 YYREEE (reference sequence). V shed 4 bases and J shed 4 bases, with 11 bases lying between them. There are 13 residues in the CDR3. The CDR3 loop is CASSMQEIYGYTF. Incomplete CDR3 DNA: TGTGCCAGCAGCATGCAGGAGATCTATGGC.

In its sample, this clone was seen many times. Sequencing ends 3 residues short of the CDR3 end; the germline J gene provides the rest. The genes are TRBV11-2 and TRBJ1-4; TRBD1 aligns across 9 bases. The CDR3 runs to 14 residues. Trimming took 6 bases from V and 7 from J; bases not matched to a gene: 6. Germline CDR1 is SGHAT and CDR2 is FQNNGV. The CDR3 protein is CASSSQGASEKLFF. CDR3 bases read: TGTGCCAGCAGTTCACAGGGGGCGAGTGAAAAA. The whole variable domain, filled in from reference TRBV11-2 and TRBJ1-4, reads EAGVAQSPRYKIIEKRQSVAFWCNPISGHATLYWYQQILGQGPKLLIQFQNNGVVDDSQLPKDRFSAERLKGVDSTLKIQPAKLEDSAVYLCASSSQGASEKLFFGSGTQLSVL.

This clone was detected ten times or more. With the read ending 3 residues before the CDR3 end, the germline J gene is used to fill in that end. Other DNA sequences within the sample encode an identical CDR3. The chain couples TRBV4-2 to TRBJ2-5, with 9 bases that match TRBD1. J lost 5 bases, V lost 2 bases, and 12 bases had no gene match. The CDR3 sequence is 17 residues long. Per the germline V gene, CDR1 is LGHNA and CDR2 is YNFKEQ. The sequenced CDR3 bases are TGTGCCAGCAGCCAAACGATGACAGGGGGAGGACAGGAGACC. Its protein product is CASSQTMTGGGQET. The full CDR3 sequence reads CASSQTMTGGGQETQYF.

There are many counts of this clone. CDR3 protein: CASSIWDRGRIGYTF. The CDR3 bases that were read are TGTGCCAGTAGTATTTGGGACAGGGGGCGTATTGGC. This chain joins TRBV19 and TRBJ1-2; TRBD1 matches at 12 bases. The missing CDR3 end, 3 residues past where the read stops, is filled in from the germline J gene. CDR1 and CDR2 from the germline V gene are LNHDA and SQIVND (reference sequence). V dropped 3 bases and J dropped 7; count of bases not matched to a gene: 6. The CDR3 runs to 15 residues.

This clone was picked up many times. A read error may produce the germline difference seen at one junction end. The read comes to an end 3 residues before the CDR3 does, leaving the germline J gene to fill in the end. The rearrangement joins TRBV4-2 to TRBJ1-6, with D possibly TRBD1 on 6 matching bases. Looked up from germline, CDR1 is LGHNA and CDR2 is YNFKEQ. CDR3 length: 17 amino acids. CDR3 in amino acids: CASSQDPQGSYNSPLHF. The sequenced part of the CDR3 DNA is TGCGCCAGCAGCCAAGATCCACAGGGTAGCTATAATTCACCC.

In its sample, this clone was seen many times. The CDR3 end falls 3 residues outside the read, so it is completed with the germline J gene. The chain couples TRBV7-9 to TRBJ2-7; D is possibly TRBD2 (5 bases). CDR3 size: 15 residues. Trimming took 5 bases from V and 1 from J, leaving 15 bases between them. From germline, CDR1 is SEHNR and CDR2 FQNEAQ (reference sequence). CDR3: CASSPRGLASYEQYF. CDR3 DNA, as far as it was read: TGTGCCAGCAGCCCGCGCGGGTTAGCGTCCTACGAG.